This note documents a single T cell receptor beta chain sequence. The data were taken from a study of OX40 agonist ivuxolimab in advanced cancers. Study as a whole: The patients got ivuxolimab, which is an agonistic anti-OX40 (CD134) antibody. Three patients showed partial responses: one hepatocellular carcinoma and two cutaneous melanoma cases.

In germline, CDR1 is MGHRA, CDR2 YSYEKL. V was clipped by 3 bases and J by 2 bases, with 10 bases between them. This CDR3 has 14 amino acids. Assay used: immunoSEQ multiplex PCR; TCRdb lists only in-frame clones, some missing. Of approximately 60,000 clones in the sample, 80% to 90% were seen once. The rearrangement joins TRBV4-1 to TRBJ1-2, with D uncertain. The source of this sequence is an adult with an advanced solid tumor such as melanoma, head and neck, liver or kidney cancer. Sequenced material: CD4+ or CD8+ T cells sorted from blood, taken in a trial of the OX40 agonist ivuxolimab. The CDR3 here is CASSHLDGNYGYTF. The CDR3 region has the DNA TGCGCCAGCAGCCACTTGGACGGAAACTATGGCTACACCTTC.